This paragraph reports one T cell receptor beta chain. Its antigen is not identified. The sequenced patients had an expansion of CD8+CD57+ cells seen by flow cytometry. Diagnosis of severe acquired aplastic anemia applied to all patients. The data are from a study of CD8+CD57+ T cells in acquired aplastic anemia. For the study at large: Yields of DNA that came from sorted CD4+ and CD8+ cells averaged about 2.9 ug.

Study-wide findings and caveats: Roughly 31 CD8+ CDR3 sequences occurred in both the patients and the controls. Patients and healthy controls showed no significant CD8+ Simpson's diversity difference.

This CDR3 is built from 14 residues. J was trimmed by 3 bases and V by 2 bases; bases with no gene match: 3. The V gene's germline CDR1 is SGHVS and CDR2 FQNEAQ. Investigators profiled TCR beta VDJ and CDR3 from genomic DNA template. TCRdb recomputed calls from the reads with MiXCR, one row per CDR3 protein. The sample includes some 180,000 distinct CDR3 sequences, around 60% of them seen just once. The chain combines TRBV7-8 with TRBJ2-7, with 8 bases lining up with TRBD2. The specimen sequenced was sorted CD4+, CD8+, or CD8+CD57+ T cells (not recorded which) from PBMCs. The receptor was derived from a human donor with aplastic anemia. Written as DNA, the CDR3 is TGTGCCAGCAGCTTAAGCGGGAGTCTCTACGAGCAGTACTTC. Encoded protein: CASSLSGSLYEQYF.